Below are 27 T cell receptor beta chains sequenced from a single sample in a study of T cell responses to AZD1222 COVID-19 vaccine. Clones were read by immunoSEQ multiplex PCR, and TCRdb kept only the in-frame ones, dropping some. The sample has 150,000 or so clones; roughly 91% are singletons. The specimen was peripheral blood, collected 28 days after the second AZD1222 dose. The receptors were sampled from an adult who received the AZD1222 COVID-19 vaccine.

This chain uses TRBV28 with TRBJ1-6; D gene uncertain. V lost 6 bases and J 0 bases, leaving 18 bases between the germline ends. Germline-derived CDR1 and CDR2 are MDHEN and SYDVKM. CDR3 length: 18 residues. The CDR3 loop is CASSPPLRRSSYNSPLHF. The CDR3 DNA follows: TGTGCCAGCAGCCCCCCCCTCCGCAGGAGCTCCTATAATTCACCCCTCCACTTT.

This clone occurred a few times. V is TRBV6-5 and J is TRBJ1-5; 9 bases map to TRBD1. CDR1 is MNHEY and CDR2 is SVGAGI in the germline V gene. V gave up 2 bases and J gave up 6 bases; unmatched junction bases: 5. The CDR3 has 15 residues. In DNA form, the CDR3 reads TGTGCCAGCAGTTACGCTCCGGGACAGGGTCAGCCCCAGCATTTT. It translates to CASSYAPGQGQPQHF.

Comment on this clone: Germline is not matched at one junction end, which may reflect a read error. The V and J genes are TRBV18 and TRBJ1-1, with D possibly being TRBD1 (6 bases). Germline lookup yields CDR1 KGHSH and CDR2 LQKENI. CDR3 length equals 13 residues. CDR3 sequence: CASSPLDRQLLGF. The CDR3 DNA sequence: TGTGCCAGCTCACCACTCGACAGGCAACTATTAGGATTT.

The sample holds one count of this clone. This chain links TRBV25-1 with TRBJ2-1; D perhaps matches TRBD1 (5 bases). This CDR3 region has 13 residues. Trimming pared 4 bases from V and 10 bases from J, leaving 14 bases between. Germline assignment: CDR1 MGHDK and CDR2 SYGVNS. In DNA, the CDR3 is TGTGCCAGCAGTGGGGGTCCTTGGACAGAGCAGTTCTTC. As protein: CASSGGPWTEQFF. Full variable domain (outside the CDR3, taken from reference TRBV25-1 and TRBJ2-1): EADIYQTPRYLVIGTGKKITLECSQTMGHDKMYWYQQDPGMELHLIHYSYGVNSTEKGDLSSESTVSRIRTEHFPLTLESARPSHTSQYLCASSGGPWTEQFFGPGTRLTVL.

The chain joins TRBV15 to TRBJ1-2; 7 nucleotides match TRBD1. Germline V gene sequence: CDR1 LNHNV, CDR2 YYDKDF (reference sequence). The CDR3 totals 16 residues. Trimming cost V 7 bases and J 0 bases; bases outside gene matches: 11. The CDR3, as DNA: TGTGCCACCAAGCCAGGGGGAGAACTTTCTAACTATGGCTACACCTTC. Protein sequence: CATKPGGELSNYGYTF.

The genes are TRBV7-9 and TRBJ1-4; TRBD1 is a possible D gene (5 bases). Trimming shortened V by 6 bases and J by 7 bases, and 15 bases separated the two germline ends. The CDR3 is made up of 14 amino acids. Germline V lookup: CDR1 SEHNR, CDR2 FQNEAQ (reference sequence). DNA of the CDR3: TGTGCCAGCAGTCTGGGACCGCAGGGTGAAAAACTGTTTTTT. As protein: CASSLGPQGEKLFF.

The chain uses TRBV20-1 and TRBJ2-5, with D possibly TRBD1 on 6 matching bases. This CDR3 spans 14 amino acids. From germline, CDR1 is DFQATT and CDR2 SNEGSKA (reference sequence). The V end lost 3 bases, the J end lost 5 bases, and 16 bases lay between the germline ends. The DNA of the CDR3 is TGCAGTGCTAGTTTTACAGGGTTTCGGGAGACCCAGTACTTC. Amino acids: CSASFTGFRETQYF.

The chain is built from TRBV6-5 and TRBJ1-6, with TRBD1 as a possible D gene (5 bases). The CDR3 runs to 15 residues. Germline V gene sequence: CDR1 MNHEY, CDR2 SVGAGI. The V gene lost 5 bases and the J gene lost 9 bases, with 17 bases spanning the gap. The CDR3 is CASSLTRRGGSPLHF. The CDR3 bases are TGTGCCAGCAGTCTAACGAGAAGGGGCGGTTCACCCCTCCACTTT.

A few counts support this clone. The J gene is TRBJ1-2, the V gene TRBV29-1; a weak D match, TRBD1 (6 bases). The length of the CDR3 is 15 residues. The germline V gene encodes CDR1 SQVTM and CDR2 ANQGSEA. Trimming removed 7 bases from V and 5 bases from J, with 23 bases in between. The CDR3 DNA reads TGCAGCGCTGGAGGAGGGAGTAGGGGGGTATATGGCTACACCTTC. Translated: CSAGGGSRGVYGYTF.

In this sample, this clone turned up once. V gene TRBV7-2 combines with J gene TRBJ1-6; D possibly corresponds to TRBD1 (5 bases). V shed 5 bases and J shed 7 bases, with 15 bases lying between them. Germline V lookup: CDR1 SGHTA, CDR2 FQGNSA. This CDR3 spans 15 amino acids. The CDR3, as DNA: TGTGCCAGCAGCCCCGACAGACCACCGAATTCACCCCTCCACTTT. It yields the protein CASSPDRPPNSPLHF.

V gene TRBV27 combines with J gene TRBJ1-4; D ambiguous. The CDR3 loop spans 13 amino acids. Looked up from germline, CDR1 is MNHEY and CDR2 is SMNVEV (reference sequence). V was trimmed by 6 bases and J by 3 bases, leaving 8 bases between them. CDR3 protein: CASSYGPNEKLFF. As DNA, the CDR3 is TGTGCCAGCAGCTACGGCCCTAATGAAAAACTGTTTTTT.

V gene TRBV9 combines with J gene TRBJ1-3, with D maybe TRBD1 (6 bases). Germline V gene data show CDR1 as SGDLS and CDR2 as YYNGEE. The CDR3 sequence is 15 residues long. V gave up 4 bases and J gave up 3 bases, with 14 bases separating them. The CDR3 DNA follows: TGTGCCAGCAGCACGAACAGGGAGTTTGGAAACACCATATATTTT. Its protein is CASSTNREFGNTIYF.

The CDR3 loop is CASSLVTGRNQPQHF. CDR3 nucleotide sequence: TGTGCCAGCAGTTTAGTTACAGGGCGCAATCAGCCCCAGCATTTT. The chain recombines TRBV28 with TRBJ1-5; D possibly corresponds to TRBD1 (6 bases). The CDR3 runs 15 residues. V lost 2 bases and J lost 2, with 10 bases in between. The V gene's germline CDR1 is MDHEN and CDR2 SYDVKM.

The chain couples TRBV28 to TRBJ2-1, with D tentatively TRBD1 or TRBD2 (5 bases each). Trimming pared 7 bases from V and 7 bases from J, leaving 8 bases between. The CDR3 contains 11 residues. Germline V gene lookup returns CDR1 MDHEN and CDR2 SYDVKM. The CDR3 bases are TGTGCCAGCACCGAGGGGAATGAGCAGTTCTTC. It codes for CASTEGNEQFF.

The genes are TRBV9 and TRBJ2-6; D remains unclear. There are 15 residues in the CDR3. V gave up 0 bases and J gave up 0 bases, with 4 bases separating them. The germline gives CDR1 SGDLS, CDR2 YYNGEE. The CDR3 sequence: CASSVEYSGANVLTF. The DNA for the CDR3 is TGTGCCAGCAGCGTAGAGTACTCTGGGGCCAACGTCCTGACTTTC. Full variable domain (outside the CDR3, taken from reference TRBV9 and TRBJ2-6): DSGVTQTPKHLITATGQRVTLRCSPRSGDLSVYWYQQSLDQGLQFLIQYYNGEERAKGNILERFSAQQFPDLHSELNLSSLELGDSALYFCASSVEYSGANVLTFGAGSRLTVL.

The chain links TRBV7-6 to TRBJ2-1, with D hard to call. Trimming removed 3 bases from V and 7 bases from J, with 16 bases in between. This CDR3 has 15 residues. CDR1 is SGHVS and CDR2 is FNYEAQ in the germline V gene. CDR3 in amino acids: CASSFNPSFGNEQFF. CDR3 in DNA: TGTGCCAGCAGCTTTAATCCGTCCTTCGGTAATGAGCAGTTCTTC.

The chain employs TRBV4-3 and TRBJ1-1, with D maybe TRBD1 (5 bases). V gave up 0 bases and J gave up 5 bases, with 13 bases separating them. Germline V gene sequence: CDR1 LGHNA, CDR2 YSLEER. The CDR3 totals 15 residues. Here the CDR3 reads CASSQDIARGTEAFF. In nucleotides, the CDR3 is TGCGCCAGCAGCCAAGATATCGCGCGGGGGACTGAAGCTTTCTTT.

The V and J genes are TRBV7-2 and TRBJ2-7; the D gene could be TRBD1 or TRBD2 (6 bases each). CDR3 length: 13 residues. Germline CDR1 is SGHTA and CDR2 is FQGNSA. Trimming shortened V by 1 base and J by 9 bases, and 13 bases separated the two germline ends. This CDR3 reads CASSLGGAPGQYF. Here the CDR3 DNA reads TGTGCCAGCAGCTTAGGGGGGGCCCCCGGGCAGTACTTC.

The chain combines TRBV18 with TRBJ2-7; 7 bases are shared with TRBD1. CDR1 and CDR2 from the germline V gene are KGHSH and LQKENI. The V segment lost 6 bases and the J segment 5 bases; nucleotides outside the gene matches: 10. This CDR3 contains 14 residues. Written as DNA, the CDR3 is TGTGCCAGCTCCCTCAGACAGGGTAGCGACGAGCAGTACTTC. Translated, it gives CASSLRQGSDEQYF. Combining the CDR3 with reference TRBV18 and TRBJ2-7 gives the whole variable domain NAGVMQNPRHLVRRRGQEARLRCSPMKGHSHVYWYRQLPEEGLKFMVYLQKENIIDESGMPKERFSAEFPKEGPSILRIQQVVRGDSAAYFCASSLRQGSDEQYFGPGTRLTVT.

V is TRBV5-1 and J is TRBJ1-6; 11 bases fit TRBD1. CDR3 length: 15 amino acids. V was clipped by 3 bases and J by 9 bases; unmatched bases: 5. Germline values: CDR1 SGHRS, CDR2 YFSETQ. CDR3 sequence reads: CASSSGQGAISPLHF. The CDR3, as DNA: TGCGCCAGCAGCTCTGGACAGGGGGCGATTTCACCCCTCCACTTT.

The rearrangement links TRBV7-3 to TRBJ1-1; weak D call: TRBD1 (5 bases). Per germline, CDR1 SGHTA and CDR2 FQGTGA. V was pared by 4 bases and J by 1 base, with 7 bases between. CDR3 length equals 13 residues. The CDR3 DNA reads TGTGCCAGCAGCTCTGACAGGAACACTGAAGCTTTCTTT. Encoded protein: CASSSDRNTEAFF.

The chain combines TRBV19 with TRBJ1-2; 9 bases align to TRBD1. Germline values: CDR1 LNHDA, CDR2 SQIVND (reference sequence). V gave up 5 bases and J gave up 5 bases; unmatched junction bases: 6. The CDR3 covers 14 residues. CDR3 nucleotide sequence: TGTGCCAGTAGTCAACAGGGGGCGGAGTATGGCTACACCTTC. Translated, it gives CASSQQGAEYGYTF.

Here the CDR3 reads CASKMTGRAHYNEQFF. The DNA of the CDR3 is TGCGCCAGCAAAATGACTGGCAGGGCCCACTACAATGAGCAGTTCTTC. The chain has TRBV5-1 and TRBJ2-1, with D maybe TRBD1 (5 bases). Germline CDR1 SGHRS, CDR2 YFSETQ. Trimming took 6 bases from V and 3 from J, leaving 19 bases between them. The CDR3 totals 16 residues.

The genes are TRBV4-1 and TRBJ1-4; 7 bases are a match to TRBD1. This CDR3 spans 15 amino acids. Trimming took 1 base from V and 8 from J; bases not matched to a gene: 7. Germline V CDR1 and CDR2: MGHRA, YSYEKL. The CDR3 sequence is CASSQGRQGGEKLFF. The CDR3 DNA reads TGCGCCAGCAGCCAAGGTCGACAGGGCGGGGAAAAACTGTTTTTT.

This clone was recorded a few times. The CDR3 DNA follows: TGTGCCAGCGGGAGACAGGGGTACACTGAAGCTTTCTTT. Its translation is CASGRQGYTEAFF. The chain employs TRBV6-5 and TRBJ1-1; 8 bases are shared with TRBD1. The V gene's germline CDR1 is MNHEY and CDR2 SVGAGI. V lost 8 bases, J lost 3 bases, and 5 bases stayed unmatched. The CDR3 loop spans 13 amino acids.

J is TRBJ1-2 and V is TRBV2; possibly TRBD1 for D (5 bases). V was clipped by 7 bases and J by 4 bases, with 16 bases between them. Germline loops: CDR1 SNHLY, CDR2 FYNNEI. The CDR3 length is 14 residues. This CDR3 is CASTPQGAGYGYTF. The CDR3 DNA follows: TGTGCCAGCACCCCTCAGGGCGCGGGCTATGGCTACACCTTC. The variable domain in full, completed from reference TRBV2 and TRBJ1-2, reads EPEVTQTPSHQVTQMGQEVILRCVPISNHLYFYWYRQILGQKVEFLVSFYNNEISEKSEIFDDQFSVERPDGSNFTLKIRSTKLEDSAMYFCASTPQGAGYGYTFGSGTRLTVV.

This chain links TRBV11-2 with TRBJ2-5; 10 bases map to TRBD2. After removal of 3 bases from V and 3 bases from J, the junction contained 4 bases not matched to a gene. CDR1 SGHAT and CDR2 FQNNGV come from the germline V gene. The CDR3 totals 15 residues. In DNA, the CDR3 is TGTGCCAGCAGCTTCAGCGGGGGGGCGAAAGAGACCCAGTACTTC. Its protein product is CASSFSGGAKETQYF.